A selection of T cell receptor beta chains follows, all from one sample in a study of cytomegalovirus exposure and HLA in healthy donors. TCRdb's table, derived via immunoSEQ multiplex PCR, lists solely in-frame clones and lacks some. The sample comprises fewer than 150,000 clones, roughly 85% of which are singletons, and 6.5% to 8% rests with the top ten. Sequencing was carried out using PBMCs. Receptors were obtained from a man between 35 and 55 years old in good health and CMV-seropositive. Each CDR3 is given with its conserved first and last residue. The order of the fields is clone size, V gene, J gene, D gene, CDR3 protein, CDR3 DNA. D genes are given only for firm matches. The size of a clone is reported for some rows only, either as once, few or many, or as a class for expanded clones.

.	TRBV11-2	TRBJ2-1	TRBD1	CASRTTRQGHEQFF	TGTGCCAGCAGGACGACTCGACAGGGTCATGAGCAGTTCTTC
.	TRBV29-1	TRBJ2-5	.	CSSLDPQRQETQYF	TGCAGCTCCCTTGACCCCCAGCGGCAAGAGACCCAGTACTTC
.	TRBV18	TRBJ1-2	TRBD1	CANSPGQGSSGYTF	TGTGCCAACTCACCAGGACAGGGGAGCAGTGGCTACACCTTC
.	TRBV2	TRBJ2-2	TRBD2	CASTQDPAGGNTGELFF	TGTGCCAGCACTCAGGACCCAGCGGGAGGGAACACCGGGGAGCTGTTTTTT
once	TRBV5-5	TRBJ1-2	TRBD1	CASSLAVGRGHGYTF	TGTGCCAGCAGCTTGGCGGTTGGCAGGGGGCATGGCTACACCTTC
.	TRBV5-1	TRBJ1-4	.	CASRRNGQRVGEKLFF	TGCGCCAGCAGACGTAACGGACAGCGTGTCGGTGAAAAACTGTTTTTT
few	TRBV27	TRBJ2-1	.	CASSYLLDNEQFF	TGTGCCAGCAGTTACCTACTAGACAATGAGCAGTTCTTC
.	TRBV4-1	TRBJ2-7	TRBD2	CASSQLRFGTSGRIRTYEQYF	TGCGCCAGCAGCCAACTCCGCTTCGGGACTAGCGGGAGGATACGAACCTACGAGCAGTACTTC
.	TRBV5-1	TRBJ1-1	.	CASSLAAGFTEAFF	TGCGCCAGCAGCTTGGCAGCGGGATTCACTGAAGCTTTCTTT
.	TRBV4-1	TRBJ2-7	.	CASSQATNRASYEQYF	TGCGCCAGCAGCCAGGCTACTAACAGGGCTTCCTACGAGCAGTACTTC
.	TRBV19	TRBJ2-2	TRBD1	CASSPWTGGYTGELFF	TGTGCCAGTAGTCCCTGGACAGGGGGGTACACCGGGGAGCTGTTTTTT
.	TRBV2	TRBJ1-5	.	CASRPRGSNQPQHF	TGTGCCAGCAGACCCAGGGGAAGCAATCAGCCCCAGCATTTT